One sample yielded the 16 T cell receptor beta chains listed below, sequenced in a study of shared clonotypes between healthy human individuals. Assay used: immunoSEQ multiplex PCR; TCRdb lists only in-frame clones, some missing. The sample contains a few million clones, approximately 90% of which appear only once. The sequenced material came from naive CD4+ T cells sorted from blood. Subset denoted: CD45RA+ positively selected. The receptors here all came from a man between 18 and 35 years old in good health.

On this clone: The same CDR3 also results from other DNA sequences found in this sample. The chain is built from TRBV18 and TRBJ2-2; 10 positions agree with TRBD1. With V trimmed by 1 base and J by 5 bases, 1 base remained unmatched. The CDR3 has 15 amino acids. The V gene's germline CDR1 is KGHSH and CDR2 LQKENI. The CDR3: CASSPRTGGTGELFF. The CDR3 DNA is TGTGCCAGCTCACCACGGACAGGGGGTACCGGGGAGCTGTTTTTT.

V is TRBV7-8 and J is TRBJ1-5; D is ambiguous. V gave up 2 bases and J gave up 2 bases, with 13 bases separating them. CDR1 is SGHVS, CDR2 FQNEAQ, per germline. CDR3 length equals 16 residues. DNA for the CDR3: TGTGCCAGCAGCTTAACATCCGCTTTGGGCAATCAGCCCCAGCATTTT. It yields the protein CASSLTSALGNQPQHF.

The CDR3 protein is CATSTDREGPGNTIYF. CDR3 DNA: TGTGCCACCAGCACGGACAGGGAAGGTCCTGGAAACACCATATATTTT. The rearrangement uses TRBV15 and TRBJ1-3, with 8 bases aligning to TRBD1. CDR3 length: 16 residues. V trimming: 4 bases; J trimming: 2 bases; junction bases outside the gene matches: 7. Germline V lookup: CDR1 LNHNV, CDR2 YYDKDF (reference sequence).

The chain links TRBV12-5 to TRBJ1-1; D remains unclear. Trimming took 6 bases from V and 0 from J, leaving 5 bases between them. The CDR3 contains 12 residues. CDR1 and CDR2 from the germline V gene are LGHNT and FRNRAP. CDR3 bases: TGTGCTAGTGGGGGCGTGAACACTGAAGCTTTCTTT. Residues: CASGGVNTEAFF.

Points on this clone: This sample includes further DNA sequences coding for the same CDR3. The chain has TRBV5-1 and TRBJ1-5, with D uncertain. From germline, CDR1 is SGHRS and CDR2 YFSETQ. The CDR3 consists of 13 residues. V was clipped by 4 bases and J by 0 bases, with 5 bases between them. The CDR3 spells CASSPNSNQPQHF. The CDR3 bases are TGCGCCAGCAGCCCCAATAGCAATCAGCCCCAGCATTTT.

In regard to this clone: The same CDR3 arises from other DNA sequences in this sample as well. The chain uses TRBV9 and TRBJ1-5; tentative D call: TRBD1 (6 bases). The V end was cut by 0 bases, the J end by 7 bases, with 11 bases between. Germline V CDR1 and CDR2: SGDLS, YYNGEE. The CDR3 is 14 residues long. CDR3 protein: CASSVEGGGQPQHF. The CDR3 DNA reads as TGTGCCAGCAGCGTAGAAGGGGGAGGGCAGCCCCAGCATTTT.

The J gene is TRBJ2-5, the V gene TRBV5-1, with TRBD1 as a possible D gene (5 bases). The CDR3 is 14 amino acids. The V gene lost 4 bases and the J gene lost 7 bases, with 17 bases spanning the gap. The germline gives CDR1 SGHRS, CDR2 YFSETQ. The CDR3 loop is CASSLLTGSGTQYF. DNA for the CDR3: TGCGCCAGCAGCCTATTAACAGGCTCGGGGACCCAGTACTTC.

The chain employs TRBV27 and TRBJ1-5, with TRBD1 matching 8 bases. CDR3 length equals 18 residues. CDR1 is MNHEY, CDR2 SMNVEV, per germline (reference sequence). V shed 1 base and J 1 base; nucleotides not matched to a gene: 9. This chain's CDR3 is CASSLWGQGAESNQPQHF. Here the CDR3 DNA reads TGTGCCAGCAGTTTATGGGGGCAGGGGGCGGAAAGCAATCAGCCCCAGCATTTT.

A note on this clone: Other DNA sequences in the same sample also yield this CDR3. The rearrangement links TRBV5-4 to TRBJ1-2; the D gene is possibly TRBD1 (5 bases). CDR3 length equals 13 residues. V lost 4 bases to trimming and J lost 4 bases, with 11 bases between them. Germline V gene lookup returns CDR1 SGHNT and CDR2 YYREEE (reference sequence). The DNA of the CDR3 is TGTGCCAGCAGCCTGGTCGGGGGCTATGGCTACACCTTC. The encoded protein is CASSLVGGYGYTF.

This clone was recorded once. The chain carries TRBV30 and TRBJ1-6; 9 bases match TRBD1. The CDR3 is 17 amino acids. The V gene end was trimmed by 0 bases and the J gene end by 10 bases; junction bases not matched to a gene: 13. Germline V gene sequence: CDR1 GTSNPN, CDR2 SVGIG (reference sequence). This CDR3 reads CAWSVGTGNRYRSPLHF. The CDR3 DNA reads TGTGCCTGGAGTGTTGGGACAGGGAACAGGTATAGATCACCCCTCCACTTT.

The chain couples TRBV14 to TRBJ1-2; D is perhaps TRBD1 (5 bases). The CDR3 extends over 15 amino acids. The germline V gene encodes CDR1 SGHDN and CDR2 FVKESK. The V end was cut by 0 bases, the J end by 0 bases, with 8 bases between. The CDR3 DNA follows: TGTGCCAGCAGCCAAGAATGGGGGACTAACTATGGCTACACCTTC. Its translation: CASSQEWGTNYGYTF. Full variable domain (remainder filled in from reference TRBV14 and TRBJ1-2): EAGVTQFPSHSVIEKGQTVTLRCDPISGHDNLYWYRRVMGKEIKFLLHFVKESKQDESGMPNNRFLAERTGGTYSTLKVQPAELEDSGVYFCASSQEWGTNYGYTFGSGTRLTVV.

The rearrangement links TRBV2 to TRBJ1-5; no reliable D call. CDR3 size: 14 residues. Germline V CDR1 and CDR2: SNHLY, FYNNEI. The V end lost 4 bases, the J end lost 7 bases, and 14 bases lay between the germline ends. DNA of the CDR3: TGTGCCAGCAGTGTATGGTCTATGGAACAGCCCCAGCATTTT. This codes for CASSVWSMEQPQHF.

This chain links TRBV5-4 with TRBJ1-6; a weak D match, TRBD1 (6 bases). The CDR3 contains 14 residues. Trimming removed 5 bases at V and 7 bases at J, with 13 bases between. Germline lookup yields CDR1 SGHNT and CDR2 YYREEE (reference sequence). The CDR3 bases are TGTGCCAGCAGTTTCGGACAGTCCAATTCACCCCTCCACTTT. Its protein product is CASSFGQSNSPLHF.

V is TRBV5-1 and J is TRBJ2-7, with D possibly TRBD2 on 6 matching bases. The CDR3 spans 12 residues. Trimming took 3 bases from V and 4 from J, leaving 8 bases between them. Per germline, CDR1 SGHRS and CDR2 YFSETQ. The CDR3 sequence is CASSSTSYEQYF. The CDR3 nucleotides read TGCGCCAGCAGCTCGACTAGTTACGAGCAGTACTTC.

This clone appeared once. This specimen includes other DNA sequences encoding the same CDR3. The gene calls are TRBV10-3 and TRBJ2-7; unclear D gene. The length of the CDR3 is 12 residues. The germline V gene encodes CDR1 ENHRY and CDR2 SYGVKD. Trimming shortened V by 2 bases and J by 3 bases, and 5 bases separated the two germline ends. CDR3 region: CAISEQGYEQYF. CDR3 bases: TGTGCCATCAGTGAGCAAGGCTACGAGCAGTACTTC.

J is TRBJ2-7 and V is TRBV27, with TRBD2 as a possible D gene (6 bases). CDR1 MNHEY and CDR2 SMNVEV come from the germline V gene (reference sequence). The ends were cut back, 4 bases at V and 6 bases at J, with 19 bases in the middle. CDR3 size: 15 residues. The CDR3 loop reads CASSSRWGERLEQYF. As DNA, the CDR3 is TGTGCCAGCAGTTCCAGGTGGGGGGAGCGCCTCGAGCAGTACTTC.